Each of the 28 T cell receptor beta chains below was sequenced from the same sample in a study of identical twins. One entry per CDR3 protein, called by TCRdb with MiXCR from the 5' RACE reads. The table shows 100,000 or so distinct CDR3 sequences, with 5.9% occurring only once. Sequenced input: memory T cells sorted from blood. These receptors were obtained from a woman between 45 and 65 years old in good health.

V is TRBV19 and J is TRBJ1-5; tentatively, D is TRBD1 (5 bases). V was pared by 7 bases and J by 4 bases, with 11 bases between. The CDR3 has 13 residues. Germline assignment: CDR1 LNHDA and CDR2 SQIVND (reference sequence). The CDR3 loop is CASMGWGNQPQHF. The CDR3 nucleotides are TGTGCCAGTATGGGGTGGGGGAATCAGCCCCAGCATTTT.

The gene calls are TRBV20-1 and TRBJ1-3; 8 nucleotides align to TRBD1. Germline V gene data show CDR1 as DFQATT and CDR2 as SNEGSKA (reference sequence). The CDR3 sequence is 14 residues long. V shed 7 bases and J 4 bases; nucleotides not matched to a gene: 9. CDR3: CSVAGGRTGNTIYF. The CDR3 DNA is TGCAGTGTGGCAGGGGGCCGGACCGGAAACACCATATATTTT.

The chain joins TRBV7-6 to TRBJ2-2, with TRBD1 matching over 7 bases. The CDR3 consists of 14 residues. After removal of 2 bases from V and 5 bases from J, the junction contained 2 bases not matched to a gene. Germline values: CDR1 SGHVS, CDR2 FNYEAQ. The CDR3 is CASSLRQGTGELFF. The DNA for the CDR3 is TGTGCCAGCAGCTTAAGACAGGGAACCGGGGAGCTGTTTTTT.

This clonotype was recorded many times. This chain joins TRBV12-3 or TRBV12-4 and TRBJ2-7; D might be TRBD1 or TRBD2, each matching 5 bases. The CDR3 sequence is 15 residues long. V lost 5 bases, J lost 6 bases, and 20 bases lay in between. CDR3 region: CASSAQGVPGSEQYF. The CDR3 coding sequence is TGTGCCAGCAGTGCCCAAGGGGTCCCAGGGAGCGAGCAGTACTTC.

This clonotype has just a few counts. V is TRBV4-1 and J is TRBJ1-2; 9 bases line up with TRBD1. CDR3 length: 16 amino acids. Per germline, CDR1 MGHRA and CDR2 YSYEKL. Trimming at V came to 1 base and at J to 4 bases, leaving 7 bases not matched to a gene. The CDR3: CASSQGGGDRAYGYTF. The CDR3 nucleotides read TGCGCCAGCAGCCAAGGTGGTGGGGACAGGGCCTATGGCTACACCTTC.

This clonotype was recorded at least ten times. The CDR3 protein is CASSRDRAASGNTIYF. The DNA of the CDR3 is TGCGCCAGCAGCAGGGACAGGGCTGCGTCTGGAAACACCATATATTTT. The chain has TRBV5-1 and TRBJ1-3, with TRBD1 matching over 9 bases. CDR3 length equals 16 residues. The germline CDR1 and CDR2 sequences are SGHRS and YFSETQ. V was pared by 4 bases and J by 1 base, with 6 bases of the junction left unmatched.

This chain links TRBV7-6 with TRBJ2-6; the match to TRBD1 covers 8 bases. This CDR3 is 19 amino acids long. Germline V gene lookup returns CDR1 SGHVS and CDR2 FNYEAQ. V lost 4 bases and J lost 0; bases outside the gene matches: 11. The CDR3 is CASSSPHRGLSSGANVLTF. Here the CDR3 DNA reads TGTGCCAGCAGCTCCCCCCACAGGGGGTTAAGCTCTGGGGCCAACGTCCTGACTTTC.

This clonotype was counted between two and nine times. The chain carries TRBV15 and TRBJ2-4; tentative D call: TRBD1 (5 bases). Trimming removed 0 bases from V and 0 bases from J, with 15 bases in between. The germline V gene has CDR1 LNHNV and CDR2 YYDKDF (reference sequence). This CDR3 is 18 amino acids long. CDR3 loop: CATSREIPTELAKNIQYF. DNA of the CDR3: TGTGCCACCAGCAGAGAGATCCCGACAGAGCTAGCCAAAAACATTCAGTACTTC.

This clonotype has a count of ten or more. The genes are TRBV18 and TRBJ2-3; 8 bases align to TRBD2. The germline V gene has CDR1 KGHSH and CDR2 LQKENI. The CDR3 is 14 amino acids. V lost 5 bases and J lost 1; bases outside the gene matches: 2. CDR3 residues: CASSEGLGTDTQYF. CDR3 coding DNA: TGTGCCAGCTCAGAGGGACTAGGCACAGATACGCAGTATTTT.

This clonotype was counted many times. This chain links TRBV20-1 with TRBJ2-3, with D unresolved. V was clipped by 4 bases and J by 2 bases, with 7 bases between them. This CDR3 region has 12 residues. The germline gives CDR1 DFQATT, CDR2 SNEGSKA (reference sequence). CDR3 sequence (DNA): TGCAGTGCTATTTCAAACACAGATACGCAGTATTTT. Residues: CSAISNTDTQYF.

This clonotype was detected many times. J is TRBJ2-5 and V is TRBV12-3 or TRBV12-4, with 8 bases matching TRBD2. Trimming took 5 bases from V and 8 from J; bases not matched to a gene: 10. The length of the CDR3 is 14 residues. CDR3 sequence reads: CASSPGAGERTQYF. CDR3 bases: TGTGCCAGCAGTCCTGGAGCGGGAGAGAGAACCCAGTACTTC.

This clonotype came up many times. The rearrangement uses TRBV5-1 and TRBJ2-7, with TRBD2 matching 7 bases. Trimming at V came to 3 bases and at J to 0 bases, leaving 9 bases not matched to a gene. The CDR3 loop spans 16 amino acids. Germline values: CDR1 SGHRS, CDR2 YFSETQ. The CDR3 protein is CASSSGTSELSYEQYF. For the CDR3, the DNA is TGCGCCAGCAGCTCTGGAACTAGCGAGCTCTCCTACGAGCAGTACTTC.

This clonotype appeared a few times. The V and J genes are TRBV19 and TRBJ1-6; possible D gene TRBD1, 6 bases. The CDR3 spans 13 residues. The germline CDR1 and CDR2 sequences are LNHDA and SQIVND (reference sequence). The V end was cut by 7 bases, the J end by 6 bases, with 10 bases between. The CDR3 DNA is TGTGCCAGTAAGGACAGACTTAATTCACCCCTCCACTTT. This gives the protein CASKDRLNSPLHF.

This clonotype was detected many times. V and J are TRBV12-3 or TRBV12-4 and TRBJ1-1, with 7 positions matching TRBD1. The J segment lost 1 base and the V segment lost 7 bases, leaving 15 bases of the junction unmatched. This CDR3 is built from 17 residues. Written as DNA, the CDR3 is TGTGCCAGCACACAGGTTGCCCAGGGGGTGCGGAACACTGAAGCTTTCTTT. It yields the protein CASTQVAQGVRNTEAFF.

This clonotype was seen repeatedly, ten times or more. This rearrangement joins TRBV14 to TRBJ1-1, with a possible D match to TRBD1 (5 bases). From germline, CDR1 is SGHDN and CDR2 FVKESK. CDR3 length: 13 amino acids. Trimming took 5 bases from V and 1 from J, leaving 8 bases between them. CDR3 amino acids: CASSYGANTEAFF. The CDR3 DNA follows: TGTGCCAGCAGCTACGGGGCGAACACTGAAGCTTTCTTT.

Ten or more counts support this clonotype. The chain couples TRBV20-1 to TRBJ2-1, with a weak D call TRBD2 (8 bases). This CDR3 region has 14 residues. Deletions cut 5 bases from V and 8 bases from J, with 19 bases between. Germline CDR1 and CDR2: DFQATT and SNEGSKA (reference sequence). The CDR3 sequence is CSASKGAGGDEQFF. DNA for the CDR3: TGCAGTGCTTCCAAGGGGGCGGGAGGTGATGAGCAGTTCTTC.

This clonotype was counted ten times or more. The chain couples TRBV29-1 to TRBJ2-3; no clear D gene. The CDR3 runs 13 residues. The germline V gene encodes CDR1 SQVTM and CDR2 ANQGSEA. Deletions cut 0 bases from V and 5 bases from J, with 9 bases between. For the CDR3, the DNA is TGCAGCGTTGAAGATGGTAAGGGAGATACGCAGTATTTT. Its translation is CSVEDGKGDTQYF.

Ten or more counts support this clonotype. This rearrangement joins TRBV20-1 to TRBJ2-7; the D is unclear. The germline gives CDR1 DFQATT, CDR2 SNEGSKA (reference sequence). The germline V and J ends were trimmed by 6 bases and 4 bases, with 16 bases remaining between them. The CDR3 consists of 13 residues. In DNA form, the CDR3 reads TGCAGTGCACGATCAACTAACGATTACGAGCAGTACTTC. Protein product: CSARSTNDYEQYF.

There are many counts of this clonotype. The chain carries TRBV7-2 and TRBJ2-2; D possibly matches TRBD1 or TRBD2 (5 bases each). Trimming removed 5 bases at V and 2 bases at J, with 9 bases between. Germline V gene data show CDR1 as SGHTA and CDR2 as FQGNSA. This CDR3 contains 14 residues. CDR3 amino acids: CASSQGPNTGELFF. As DNA, the CDR3 is TGTGCCAGCAGCCAGGGACCCAACACCGGGGAGCTGTTTTTT.

This clonotype has ten or more counts. The chain links TRBV4-1 to TRBJ2-1; TRBD2 matches 7 bases. CDR1 and CDR2 (germline): MGHRA, YSYEKL. The V segment lost 1 base and the J segment 10 bases; nucleotides outside the gene matches: 16. The CDR3 covers 17 residues. In nucleotides, the CDR3 is TGCGCCAGCAGCCAAGGTTTCCTACGCGGGAGTTTGGGGGAGCAGTTCTTC. Its protein is CASSQGFLRGSLGEQFF.

The chain carries TRBV14 and TRBJ2-3; D possibly uses TRBD1 or TRBD2 (5 bases each). V lost 4 bases and J lost 6, with 17 bases in between. The CDR3 sequence is 15 residues long. CDR1 and CDR2 (germline): SGHDN, FVKESK. The CDR3 region has the DNA TGTGCCAGCAGCCTGGGACGCTCGGTGCAGGATACGCAGTATTTT. Residues: CASSLGRSVQDTQYF.

This clonotype was seen more than once but under ten times. This may be a read error: a much more frequent sequence differs by one nucleotide. V and J are TRBV13 and TRBJ1-2, with TRBD1 as a possible D gene (6 bases). Germline CDR1 reads PRHDT; CDR2 reads FYEKMQ (reference sequence). This CDR3 comprises 14 residues. This CDR3 reads CASCRGEINYGYPF. The CDR3 region has the DNA TGTGCCAGTTGCAGGGGCGAGATTAACTATGGCTACCCCTTC.

This clonotype was counted many times. V usage is TRBV28 and J usage is TRBJ1-4; D may be TRBD1 (6 bases). The germline V and J ends were trimmed by 2 bases and 5 bases, with 15 bases remaining between them. Germline assignment: CDR1 MDHEN and CDR2 SYDVKM. There are 16 residues in the CDR3. As DNA, the CDR3 is TGTGCCAGCAGTTTAACAGGGAGAGGAAGGAATGAAAAACTGTTTTTT. Its translation: CASSLTGRGRNEKLFF.

This clonotype has at least ten counts. The J gene is TRBJ1-6, the V gene TRBV4-1; TRBD1 might be the D (6 bases). V shed 1 base and J shed 6 bases, with 10 bases lying between them. The germline V gene encodes CDR1 MGHRA and CDR2 YSYEKL. CDR3 length: 15 residues. The CDR3 DNA is TGCGCCAGCAGCCAAGTTGGCAGGGGTAATTCACCCCTCCACTTT. This encodes CASSQVGRGNSPLHF.

Worth noting for this clonotype: Mismatch with germline at one junction end may stem from a read error. The CDR3 is CASSFGTSGVSTDTQYF. CDR3 nucleotide sequence: TGCGCCAGCAGCTTCGGGACTAGCGGGGTTAGCACAGATACGCAATATTTT. This chain links TRBV5-1 with TRBJ2-3; 13 nucleotides match TRBD2. CDR3 length: 17 amino acids. Germline CDR1 reads SGHRS; CDR2 reads YFSETQ.

Ten or more counts support this clonotype. V is TRBV7-9 and J is TRBJ1-2, with a weak D call TRBD1 (6 bases). CDR1 and CDR2 (germline): SEHNR, FQNEAQ (reference sequence). V shed 2 bases and J shed 4 bases, with 8 bases lying between them. This CDR3 spans 13 amino acids. CDR3 loop: CASSLTGAYGYTF. DNA for the CDR3: TGTGCCAGCAGCTTAACGGGGGCCTATGGCTACACCTTC.

In its sample, this clonotype was seen a few times. The V call is TRBV19, the J call TRBJ1-4; no clear D gene. Deletions cut 3 bases from V and 0 bases from J, with 5 bases between. Germline CDR1 and CDR2: LNHDA and SQIVND (reference sequence). This CDR3 is 14 amino acids long. The CDR3 nucleotides read TGTGCCAGTAGTATGGACCCAACTAATGAAAAACTGTTTTTT. This encodes CASSMDPTNEKLFF.

This clonotype was seen many times. J is TRBJ2-3 and V is TRBV20-1; D is unclear. Trimming took 1 base from V and 2 from J, leaving 10 bases between them. Germline V gene lookup returns CDR1 DFQATT and CDR2 SNEGSKA (reference sequence). The CDR3 is 14 residues long. This CDR3 reads CSARGISDTDTQYF. CDR3 coding DNA: TGCAGTGCTAGAGGTATATCCGACACAGATACGCAGTATTTT.